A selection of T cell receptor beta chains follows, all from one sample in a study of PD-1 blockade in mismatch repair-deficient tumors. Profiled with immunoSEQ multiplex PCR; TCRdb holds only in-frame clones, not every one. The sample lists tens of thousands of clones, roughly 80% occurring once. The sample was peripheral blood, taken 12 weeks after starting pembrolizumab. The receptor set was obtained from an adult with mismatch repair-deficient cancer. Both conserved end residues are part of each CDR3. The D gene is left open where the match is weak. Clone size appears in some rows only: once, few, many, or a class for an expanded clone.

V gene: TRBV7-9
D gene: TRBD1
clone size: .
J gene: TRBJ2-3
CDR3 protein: CASSPGTGGGHTQYF
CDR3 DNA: TGTGCCAGCAGCCCTGGGACAGGGGGCGGCCATACGCAGTATTTT

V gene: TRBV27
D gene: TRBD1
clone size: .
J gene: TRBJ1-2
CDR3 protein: CASSSGQGYGYTF
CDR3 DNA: TGTGCCAGCAGCTCCGGACAGGGCTACGGCTACACCTTC

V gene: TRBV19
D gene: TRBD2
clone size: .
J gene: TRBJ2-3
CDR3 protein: CASSRLAGEVDTQYF
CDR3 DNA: TGTGCCAGTAGTAGACTAGCGGGAGAAGTAGATACGCAGTATTTT

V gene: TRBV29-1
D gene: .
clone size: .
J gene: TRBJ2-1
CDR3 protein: CSVVGASSYNEQFF
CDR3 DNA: TGCAGCGTTGTAGGCGCCAGCTCCTACAATGAGCAGTTCTTC

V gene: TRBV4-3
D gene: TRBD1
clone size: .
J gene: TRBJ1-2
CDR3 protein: CASSQGGTVNYGYTF
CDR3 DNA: TGCGCCAGCAGCCAAGGAGGGACAGTCAACTATGGCTACACCTTC

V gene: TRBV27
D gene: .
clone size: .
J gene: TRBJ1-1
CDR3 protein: CASSPNSANTEAFF
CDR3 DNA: TGTGCCAGCAGTCCCAATTCCGCGAACACTGAAGCTTTCTTT

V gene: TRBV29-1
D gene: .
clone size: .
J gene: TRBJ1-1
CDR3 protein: CSAGQNMNTEAFF
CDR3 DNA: TGCAGCGCTGGACAGAACATGAACACTGAAGCTTTCTTT

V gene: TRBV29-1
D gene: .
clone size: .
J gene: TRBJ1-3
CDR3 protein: CSVVSGNTIYF
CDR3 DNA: TGCAGCGTTGTCAGTGGAAACACCATATATTTT

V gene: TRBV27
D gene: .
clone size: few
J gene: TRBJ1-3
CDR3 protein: CASSRTRSGNTIYF
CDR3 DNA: TGTGCCAGCAGTCGAACCCGGTCAGGAAACACCATATATTTT

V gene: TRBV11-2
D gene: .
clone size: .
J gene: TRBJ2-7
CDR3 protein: CASSLAPGQSGYEQYF
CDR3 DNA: TGTGCCAGCAGCTTAGCCCCGGGACAGAGCGGGTACGAGCAGTACTTC

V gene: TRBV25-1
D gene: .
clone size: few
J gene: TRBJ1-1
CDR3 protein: CASSDPGAGDTEAFF
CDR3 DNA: TGTGCCAGCAGTGATCCAGGGGCAGGCGACACTGAAGCTTTCTTT

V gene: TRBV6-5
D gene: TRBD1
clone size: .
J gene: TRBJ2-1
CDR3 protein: CASKIGTAYNEQFF
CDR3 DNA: TGTGCCAGCAAGATAGGGACAGCTTACAATGAGCAGTTCTTC

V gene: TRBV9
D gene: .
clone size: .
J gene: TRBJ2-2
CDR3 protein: CASSVGSRVTGELFF
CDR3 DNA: TGTGCCAGCAGCGTAGGCTCTCGGGTTACCGGGGAGCTGTTTTTT

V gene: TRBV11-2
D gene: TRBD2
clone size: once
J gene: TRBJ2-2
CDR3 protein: CASSLSGISTGELFF
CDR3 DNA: TGTGCCAGCAGCCTTAGCGGGATTAGCACCGGGGAGCTGTTTTTT

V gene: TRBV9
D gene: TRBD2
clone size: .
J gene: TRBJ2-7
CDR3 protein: CASSVDGRANEQYF
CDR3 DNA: TGTGCCAGCAGCGTAGACGGGAGGGCGAACGAGCAGTACTTC

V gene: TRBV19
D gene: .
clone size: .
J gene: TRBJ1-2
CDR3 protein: CASSMGQSFGYTF
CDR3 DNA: TGTGCCAGTAGTATGGGCCAGTCTTTTGGCTACACCTTC

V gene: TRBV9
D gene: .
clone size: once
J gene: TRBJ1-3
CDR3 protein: CASSVSGAGNTIYF
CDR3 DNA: TGTGCCAGCAGCGTATCAGGGGCCGGAAACACCATATATTTT

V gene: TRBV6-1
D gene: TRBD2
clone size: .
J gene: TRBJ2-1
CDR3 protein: CASGGLAGAYNEQFF
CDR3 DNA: TGTGCCAGCGGTGGACTAGCGGGAGCCTACAATGAGCAGTTCTTC

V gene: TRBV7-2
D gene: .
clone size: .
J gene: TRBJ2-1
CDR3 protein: CASSSPLGADEQFF
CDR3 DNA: TGTGCCAGCAGCTCCCCCTTGGGGGCCGATGAGCAGTTCTTC

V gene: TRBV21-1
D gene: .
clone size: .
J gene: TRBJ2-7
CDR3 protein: CASSARRTVRRYEQYF
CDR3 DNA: TGTGCCAGCAGCGCGAGGCGGACAGTCCGGCGCTACGAGCAGTACTTC

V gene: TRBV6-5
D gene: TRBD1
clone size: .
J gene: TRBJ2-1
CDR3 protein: CANPHSLQGAEQFF
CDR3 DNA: TGTGCCAACCCTCATAGCCTACAGGGGGCTGAGCAGTTCTTC

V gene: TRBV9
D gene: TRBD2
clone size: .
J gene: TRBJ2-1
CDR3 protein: CASSPRTSGLYNEQFF
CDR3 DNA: TGTGCCAGCAGCCCTCGGACTAGCGGCTTGTACAATGAGCAGTTCTTC

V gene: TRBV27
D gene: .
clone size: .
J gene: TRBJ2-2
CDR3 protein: CASRVRGEGTGELFF
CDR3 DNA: TGTGCCAGCCGAGTGCGGGGAGAGGGCACCGGGGAGCTGTTTTTT

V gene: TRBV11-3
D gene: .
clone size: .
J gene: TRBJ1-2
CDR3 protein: CASSLARWGGNGYTF
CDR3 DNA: TGTGCCAGCAGCTTAGCACGATGGGGAGGAAATGGCTACACCTTC

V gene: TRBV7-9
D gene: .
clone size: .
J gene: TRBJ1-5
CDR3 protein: CASSLTGSNQPQHF
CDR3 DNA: TGTGCCAGCAGCTTGACGGGTAGCAATCAGCCCCAGCATTTT

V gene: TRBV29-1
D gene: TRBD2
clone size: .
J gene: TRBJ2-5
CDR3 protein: CSVAASGARETQYF
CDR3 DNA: TGCAGCGTTGCGGCTAGCGGGGCTAGGGAGACCCAGTACTTC

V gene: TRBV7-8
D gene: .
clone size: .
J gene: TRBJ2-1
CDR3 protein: CASSTGSSNNEQFF
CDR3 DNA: TGTGCCAGCAGCACCGGGAGCTCGAACAATGAGCAGTTCTTC

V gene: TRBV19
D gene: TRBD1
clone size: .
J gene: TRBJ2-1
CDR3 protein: CASSAGTGKGNEQFF
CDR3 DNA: TGTGCCAGTAGTGCCGGGACAGGGAAAGGCAATGAGCAGTTCTTC

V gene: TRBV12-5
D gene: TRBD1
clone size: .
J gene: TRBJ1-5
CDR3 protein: CASGWNLRDSGYQPQHF
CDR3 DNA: TGTGCTAGTGGTTGGAACCTCCGGGACAGTGGGTATCAGCCCCAGCATTTT

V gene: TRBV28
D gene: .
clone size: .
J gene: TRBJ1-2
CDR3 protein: CASGESYGYTF
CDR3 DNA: TGTGCCAGCGGAGAGTCCTATGGCTACACCTTC

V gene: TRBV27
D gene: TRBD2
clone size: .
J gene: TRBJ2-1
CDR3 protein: CASIAGGSYNEQFF
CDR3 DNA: TGTGCCAGTATAGCGGGAGGTTCCTACAATGAGCAGTTCTTC

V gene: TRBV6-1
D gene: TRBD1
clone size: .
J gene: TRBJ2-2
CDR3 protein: CASRTGGVNTGELFF
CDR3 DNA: TGTGCCAGCCGAACAGGGGGCGTAAACACCGGGGAGCTGTTTTTT

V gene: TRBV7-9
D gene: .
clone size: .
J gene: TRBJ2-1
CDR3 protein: CASSGPPGEQFF
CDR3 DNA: TGTGCCAGCAGCGGGCCCCCGGGTGAGCAGTTCTTC

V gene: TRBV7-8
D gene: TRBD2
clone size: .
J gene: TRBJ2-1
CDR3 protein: CASSFASGRDEFF
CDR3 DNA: TGTGCCAGCAGCTTTGCTAGCGGGAGGGATGAGTTCTTC

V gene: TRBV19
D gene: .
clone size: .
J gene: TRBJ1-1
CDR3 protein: CASSTTGTEGAEAFF
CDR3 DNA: TGTGCCAGTAGTACCACCGGGACCGAAGGCGCTGAAGCTTTCTTT

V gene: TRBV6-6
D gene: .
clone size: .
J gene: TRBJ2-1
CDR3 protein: CASSPRWEWNEQFF
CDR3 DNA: TGTGCCAGCAGTCCCCGGTGGGAGTGGAATGAGCAGTTCTTC

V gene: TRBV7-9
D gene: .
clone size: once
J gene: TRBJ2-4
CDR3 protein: CASSPDLGAQNIQYF
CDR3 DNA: TGTGCCAGCAGCCCGGACCTCGGGGCCCAAAACATTCAGTACTTC

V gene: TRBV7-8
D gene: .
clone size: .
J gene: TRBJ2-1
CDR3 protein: CASSLAEGVAYNEQFF
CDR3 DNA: TGTGCCAGCAGCTTAGCGGAGGGAGTGGCCTACAATGAGCAGTTCTTC

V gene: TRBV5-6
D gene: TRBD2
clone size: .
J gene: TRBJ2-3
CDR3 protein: CASSLVTSGSTDTQYF
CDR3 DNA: TGTGCCAGCAGCTTGGTAACTAGCGGGAGCACAGATACGCAGTATTTT

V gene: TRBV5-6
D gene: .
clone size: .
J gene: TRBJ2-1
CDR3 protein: CASSLTSLPYNEQFF
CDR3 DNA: TGTGCCAGCAGCTTGACCTCTTTACCCTACAATGAGCAGTTCTTC

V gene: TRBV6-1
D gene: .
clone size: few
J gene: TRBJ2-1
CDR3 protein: CASSGVYGIEQFF
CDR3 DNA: TGTGCCAGCAGTGGGGTTTATGGGATTGAGCAGTTCTTC

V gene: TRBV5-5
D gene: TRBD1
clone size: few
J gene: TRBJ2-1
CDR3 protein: CASSLGQHHNEQFF
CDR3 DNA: TGTGCCAGCAGCCTGGGACAGCACCACAATGAGCAGTTCTTC

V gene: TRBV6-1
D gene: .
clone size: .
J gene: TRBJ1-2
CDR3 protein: CASSEMNRPGGYTF
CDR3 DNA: TGTGCCAGCAGTGAAATGAACAGGCCGGGAGGCTACACCTTC

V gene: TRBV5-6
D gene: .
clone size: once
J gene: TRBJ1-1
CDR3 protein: CASSLGRNRAYTEAFF
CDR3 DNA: TGTGCCAGCAGCTTGGGGCGGAATAGAGCATACACTGAAGCTTTCTTT

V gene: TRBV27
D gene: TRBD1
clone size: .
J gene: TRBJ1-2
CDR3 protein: CASSLRRTGKHYGYTF
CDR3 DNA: TGTGCCAGCAGTTTACGCCGGACAGGCAAGCATTATGGCTACACCTTC

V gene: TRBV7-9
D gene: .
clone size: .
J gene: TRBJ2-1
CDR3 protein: CASSLGGPYNEQFF
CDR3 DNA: TGTGCCAGCAGCTTGGGCGGGCCTTACAATGAGCAGTTCTTC

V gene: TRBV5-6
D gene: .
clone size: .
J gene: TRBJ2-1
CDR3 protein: CASSLPLSGSYNEQFF
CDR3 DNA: TGTGCCAGCAGCTTACCCCTCAGCGGGTCCTACAATGAGCAGTTCTTC

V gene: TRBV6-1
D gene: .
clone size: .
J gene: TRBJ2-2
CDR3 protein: CASSVKGVRQYDTGELFF
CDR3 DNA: TGTGCCAGCAGTGTTAAGGGGGTACGGCAGTATGACACCGGGGAGCTGTTTTTT

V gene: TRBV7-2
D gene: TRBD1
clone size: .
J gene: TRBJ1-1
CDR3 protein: CASSIQGRGNTEAFF
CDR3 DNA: TGTGCCAGCAGCATACAGGGGCGGGGGAACACTGAAGCTTTCTTT

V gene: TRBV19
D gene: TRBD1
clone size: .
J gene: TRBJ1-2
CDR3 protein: CASAPGQANYGYTF
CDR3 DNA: TGTGCCAGCGCCCCGGGACAGGCTAACTATGGCTACACCTTC

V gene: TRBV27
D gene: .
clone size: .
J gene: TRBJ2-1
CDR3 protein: CASSLSSYGVAYNEQFF
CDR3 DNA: TGTGCCAGCAGTTTATCTAGTTACGGAGTCGCCTACAATGAGCAGTTCTTC

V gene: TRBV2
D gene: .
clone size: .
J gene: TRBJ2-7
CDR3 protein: CASSDEGRSYEQYF
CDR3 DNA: TGTGCCAGCAGTGATGAGGGACGCAGCTACGAGCAGTACTTC

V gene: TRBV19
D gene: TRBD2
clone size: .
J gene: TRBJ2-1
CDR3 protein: CASSTSGSSYNEQFF
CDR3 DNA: TGTGCCAGTAGTACTAGCGGGAGCTCCTACAATGAGCAGTTCTTC